Listed below are T cell receptor beta chains from one sample, sequenced in a study of blood T cell repertoires in COVID-19. This table comes from immunoSEQ multiplex PCR, and its TCRdb copy is limited to in-frame clones, with some not included. The sample holds 130,000 or so clones, more than 60% seen once. The sample taken for sequencing was peripheral blood. Source of these receptors: an older woman with acute or convalescent COVID-19. Each CDR3 is given with its conserved first and last residue. Fields, in order: CDR3 protein, CDR3 DNA, D gene, J gene, clone size, V gene. D genes are given only for firm matches. Clone size appears in some rows only: once, few, many, or a class for an expanded clone.

CDR3 protein: CASSQVEGGPYEQYF; CDR3 DNA: TGCGCCAGCAGCCAAGTGGAGGGCGGCCCCTACGAGCAGTACTTC; D gene: -; J gene: TRBJ2-7; clone size: -; V gene: TRBV4-1
CDR3 protein: CAWSGGFIGNQPQHF; CDR3 DNA: TGTGCCTGGAGCGGGGGGTTCATTGGCAATCAGCCCCAGCATTTT; D gene: -; J gene: TRBJ1-5; clone size: -; V gene: TRBV30
CDR3 protein: CATSRDRLAGRTQYF; CDR3 DNA: TGTGCCACCAGCAGAGATCGGCTAGCCGGCCGAACGCAGTATTTT; D gene: -; J gene: TRBJ2-3; clone size: -; V gene: TRBV15
CDR3 protein: CATSRTRGTEQFF; CDR3 DNA: TGTGCCACCAGCAGAACCAGGGGTACTGAGCAGTTCTTC; D gene: -; J gene: TRBJ2-1; clone size: few; V gene: TRBV15
CDR3 protein: CASSLAPRLTGGNTEAFF; CDR3 DNA: TGTGCCAGCAGCTTAGCGCCCCGACTGACAGGTGGGAATACTGAAGCTTTCTTT; D gene: -; J gene: TRBJ1-1; clone size: few; V gene: TRBV7-8
CDR3 protein: CASSLKREFQETQYF; CDR3 DNA: TGTGCCAGCAGCTTGAAGCGGGAGTTCCAAGAGACCCAGTACTTC; D gene: TRBD2; J gene: TRBJ2-5; clone size: -; V gene: TRBV5-4
CDR3 protein: CACSRGPNEKLFF; CDR3 DNA: TGTGCCTGCTCCAGGGGGCCTAATGAAAAACTGTTTTTT; D gene: TRBD1; J gene: TRBJ1-4; clone size: few; V gene: TRBV30
CDR3 protein: CASSVEGEGTQYF; CDR3 DNA: TGTGCCAGCAGCGTAGAGGGGGAAGGGACCCAGTACTTC; D gene: -; J gene: TRBJ2-5; clone size: -; V gene: TRBV9
CDR3 protein: CASSVGGTSGNNEQFF; CDR3 DNA: TGTGCCAGCAGCGTAGGCGGGACTAGCGGGAACAATGAGCAGTTCTTC; D gene: TRBD2; J gene: TRBJ2-1; clone size: -; V gene: TRBV9
CDR3 protein: CASSVDPLPTNPGNTIYF; CDR3 DNA: TGTGCCAGCAGCGTAGATCCATTGCCTACGAATCCTGGAAACACCATATATTTT; D gene: -; J gene: TRBJ1-3; clone size: -; V gene: TRBV9
CDR3 protein: CASSQGWGPNSYEQYF; CDR3 DNA: TGCGCCAGCAGCCAAGGGTGGGGGCCAAATTCCTACGAGCAGTACTTC; D gene: -; J gene: TRBJ2-7; clone size: few; V gene: TRBV4-3
CDR3 protein: CASSLDNRANQPQHF; CDR3 DNA: TGTGCCAGCAGCTTAGATAACAGGGCGAATCAGCCCCAGCATTTT; D gene: -; J gene: TRBJ1-5; clone size: -; V gene: TRBV11-2
CDR3 protein: CASSEADRGNTEAFF; CDR3 DNA: TGTGCCAGCAGTGAAGCTGACAGAGGTAACACTGAAGCTTTCTTT; D gene: -; J gene: TRBJ1-1; clone size: few; V gene: TRBV25-1
CDR3 protein: CASSPITGILFF; CDR3 DNA: TGTGCCAGCAGTCCGATAACAGGAATACTGTTTTTT; D gene: -; J gene: TRBJ1-4; clone size: few; V gene: TRBV12-3/TRBV12-4
CDR3 protein: CASSEEAGSSYEQYF; CDR3 DNA: TGTGCCAGCTCCGAAGAAGCGGGAAGCTCCTACGAGCAGTACTTC; D gene: TRBD2; J gene: TRBJ2-7; clone size: -; V gene: TRBV18
CDR3 protein: CASSLGRWGTEAFF; CDR3 DNA: TGTGCCAGCAGCTTAGGGAGGTGGGGCACTGAAGCTTTCTTT; D gene: -; J gene: TRBJ1-1; clone size: -; V gene: TRBV7-9
CDR3 protein: CASSDPGNSQYF; CDR3 DNA: TGTGCCAGTAGCGATCCCGGGAACTCGCAGTATTTT; D gene: -; J gene: TRBJ2-3; clone size: -; V gene: TRBV19
CDR3 protein: CASTPGPGDEKLFF; CDR3 DNA: TGTGCCAGTACCCCTGGGCCAGGGGATGAAAAACTGTTTTTT; D gene: -; J gene: TRBJ1-4; clone size: once; V gene: TRBV19
CDR3 protein: CASSRHSGGQETQYF; CDR3 DNA: TGTGCCAGCAGCAGACACAGCGGGGGGCAAGAGACCCAGTACTTC; D gene: TRBD2; J gene: TRBJ2-5; clone size: -; V gene: TRBV7-8
CDR3 protein: CASSWDDRGNSPLHF; CDR3 DNA: TGTGCCAGCAGTTGGGATGATAGGGGGAATTCACCCCTCCACTTT; D gene: -; J gene: TRBJ1-6; clone size: -; V gene: TRBV27
CDR3 protein: CASSQGRTSGTLSYEQYF; CDR3 DNA: TGCGCCAGCAGCCAAGGGAGGACTAGCGGGACGCTCTCCTACGAGCAGTACTTC; D gene: TRBD2; J gene: TRBJ2-7; clone size: -; V gene: TRBV4-1
CDR3 protein: CASSVGVLPGNEQFF; CDR3 DNA: TGTGCCAGCAGCGTCGGGGTACTTCCGGGGAATGAGCAGTTCTTC; D gene: -; J gene: TRBJ2-1; clone size: -; V gene: TRBV9
CDR3 protein: CASSLSGQGNAYEQYF; CDR3 DNA: TGTGCCAGCAGTTTATCCGGACAGGGGAACGCCTACGAGCAGTACTTC; D gene: TRBD1; J gene: TRBJ2-7; clone size: -; V gene: TRBV27
CDR3 protein: CASSPPNWGGQPQHF; CDR3 DNA: TGTGCCAGCTCACCCCCCAATTGGGGGGGACAGCCCCAGCATTTT; D gene: -; J gene: TRBJ1-5; clone size: -; V gene: TRBV18
CDR3 protein: CASGLPVGERSGELFF; CDR3 DNA: TGTGCTAGTGGTTTGCCCGTCGGGGAAAGATCCGGGGAGCTGTTTTTT; D gene: -; J gene: TRBJ2-2; clone size: once; V gene: TRBV12-5
CDR3 protein: CASIPLDSSYNEQFF; CDR3 DNA: TGTGCCAGCATCCCCCTTGACTCTTCTTACAATGAGCAGTTCTTC; D gene: -; J gene: TRBJ2-1; clone size: -; V gene: TRBV7-9
CDR3 protein: CASEDYQETQYF; CDR3 DNA: TGTGCCAGCGAAGACTATCAAGAGACCCAGTACTTC; D gene: -; J gene: TRBJ2-5; clone size: -; V gene: TRBV6-5
CDR3 protein: CASSPDLDSYEQYF; CDR3 DNA: TGTGCCAGCTCACCAGATCTAGACAGCTACGAGCAGTACTTC; D gene: -; J gene: TRBJ2-7; clone size: -; V gene: TRBV18
CDR3 protein: CATAGVGNEQFF; CDR3 DNA: TGTGCCACTGCCGGGGTTGGAAATGAGCAGTTCTTC; D gene: -; J gene: TRBJ2-1; clone size: -; V gene: TRBV28
CDR3 protein: CASSSRGDLQETQYF; CDR3 DNA: TGTGCCAGCAGCTCCCGGGGGGACCTCCAAGAGACCCAGTACTTC; D gene: TRBD2; J gene: TRBJ2-5; clone size: -; V gene: TRBV5-4
CDR3 protein: CASREVGNSPLHF; CDR3 DNA: TGTGCCAGCAGGGAGGTAGGGAATTCACCCCTCCACTTT; D gene: -; J gene: TRBJ1-6; clone size: -; V gene: TRBV6-5
CDR3 protein: CASSLAQGNEQYF; CDR3 DNA: TGTGCCAGCAGTTTAGCGCAGGGGAATGAGCAGTACTTC; D gene: -; J gene: TRBJ2-7; clone size: few; V gene: TRBV12-3/TRBV12-4